This T cell receptor (beta chain) was identified during a study of shared clonotypes between healthy human individuals (TCRdb year 2020). Regarding the complete study: Three men and a couple of women, aged 18 to 49 years, made up the cohort. For each donor, CD4 naive and CD4 memory were each run on three plates, CD8 naive on two plates, and CD8 memory on one plate. The study deeply sequenced blood TCR repertoires of several healthy adults to estimate repertoire size and the extent of clonotype sharing between individuals. To increase sequencing depth and limit assay-specific biases, TCR repertoire library preparation and sequencing were carried out by different laboratories using diverse techniques. Each donor's leukapheresis produced roughly between about 0.85 and 10 billion PBMCs.

The donors were healthy, HIV-negative adults with no recently reported acute infections or vaccinations. Every donor was a Caucasian adult residing in Nashville, Tennessee, USA. CD4+ T cells were enriched by magnetic negative selection; naive cells were then positively selected on CD45RA, and the negative fraction formed the memory subset. Blood was obtained by leukapheresis, after which PBMCs were separated by Ficoll-Histopaque density gradient centrifugation and cryopreserved in liquid nitrogen vapor phase. Analytical flow cytometry was used to check the purity and quantity of every magnetically sorted T cell population. Each sorted fraction had its genomic DNA isolated and then quantified by UV absorbance on a Nanodrop 2000c. TCR CDR3 regions were amplified from genomic DNA by multiplex PCR using the deep immunoSEQ assay. Genomic DNA extracted from each cell subset was distributed evenly over all wells of several immunoSEQ 96-well plates, and each plate served as one replicate. For sorted subsets, about 200 ng genomic DNA, equal to 25,000 to 35,000 T cell genomes, was loaded into each replicate PCR. The purified libraries were quantified using a Qubit 3.0 fluorometer, sized with a Bioanalyzer 2100, and then quantified again using the KAPA Library Quantification kit. A separate single-read 150-cycle Illumina NextSeq 550 flow cell was used to sequence each immunoSEQ 96-well plate. The study's processing was this. Because the immunoSEQ output included only junctional sequences and no quality scores, the filtering could not be the same as the filtering used for full-length reads. To assign V/J genes and CDR3, sequences were annotated against IMGT germline references using PyIR, a Python wrapper for IgBLAST v1.9. Reads were removed for weak V/J assignments (E-value above 1e-6), missing CDR3, stop codons, out-of-frame junctions, or ambiguous translated residues. A V3J clonotype was defined by an identical inferred V gene, J gene, and CDR3 amino acid sequence. The percentage overlap between two repertoires was calculated by dividing the number of shared unique clonotypes by the size of the smaller repertoire. Three approaches were used to assess repertoire richness: RTK rarefaction, the Chao1 estimator, and Recon v2.1 estimates of unobserved clonotypes. Generation probabilities were computed with OLGA for all TCRbeta clonotypes obtained by the gDNA method from several donors. Sourced from immuneACCESS, this table was stored by TCRdb with only in-frame sequences that have V and J called. A share of the clones is absent; for the studies checked, an unresolved V gene accounts for under half, and the remainder has no known explanation. Clonal size and the V and J genes are those of that table, whereas D and trimming came from the DNA. The sample table shows more than 150,000 clones, and around 63% are seen once. The ten largest clones add up to around 9.3% of the sample.

This clone was counted only a few times. Its antigen specificity is not known. No base quality values were provided; no much bigger clone lies one nucleotide off. Paper-wide results and their limitations: Sampling was limited to blood, and TCR repertoires in tissue likely differ from TCR repertoires in blood. Pairwise subsampling indicated that sequencing depth was expected to affect the degree of clonotype sharing among donors. Because the study included a small number of donors, the genetic and exposure-history diversity represented was limited. Higher generation probabilities were observed for clonotypes shared by all four sorted-subset donors than for non-shared clonotypes. Naive subsets generally had larger estimated clonotype richness than memory subsets did. Incomplete sequencing was indicated by rarefaction of sorted-subset datasets, despite the large sequencing depth. Sharing across several donors was observed for around 5% of naive CD4, about 3.2% of naive CD8, about 2.3% of memory CD4, and over 0.3% of memory CD8 clonotypes.

What was sequenced was memory CD4+ T cells sorted from blood. Sample cell subset or site, as interpreted from the label and publication: CD45RA-negative fraction. This sequence originates from a man aged 25-40 years in good health.

The DNA is TGTGCCAGCAGCTCCGGCAGGGTAGAGACCCAGTACTTC. It translates to CASSSGRVETQYF. The sequence links TRBV7-6 to TRBJ2-5; the D gene is possibly TRBD1, with 5 bases matching. Reading from cysteine to phenylalanine, the CDR3 counts 13 amino acids. The CDR3 DNA has 39 bases and is translated from base 1. Sequences SGHVS (CDR1) and FNYEAQ (CDR2) are obtained from the germline V gene. Relative to germline, V is 4 bases shorter and J is 4 bases shorter, with 10 bases between their ends.